Sequencing of this T cell receptor (beta chain) was carried out in a study of blood T cells in healthy people across ages. Using a J-beta primer mix together with a sample-barcoded 5' primer, a second PCR was run for about 6 to 11 cycles. The authors tagged each cDNA molecule using a template-switch adaptor with 12 random nucleotides. TCRdb redid the calling of the 5' RACE reads with MiXCR, one entry per CDR3 protein. The sample contains about 1.5 million distinct CDR3 sequences, about 42% of which appear only once. The study, taken as a whole, reports: Roughly linearly, TCR beta diversity per million T cells fell as age increased.

The individuals who served as donors were healthy Caucasians living in Russia, aged about 6 to 90. A word on this clonotype: What it binds is unknown.

This receptor was taken from a woman younger than 35 in good health. Material for sequencing was blood.

In nucleotides, the CDR3 is TGCAGCGTCATAGCGGGGGTAAGCATTCAGTACTTC. Amino acid sequence: CSVIAGVSIQYF. V gene TRBV29-1 combines with J gene TRBJ2-4; the match to TRBD2 covers 9 bases. Germline CDR1 SQVTM, CDR2 ANQGSEA. This CDR3 is 12 amino acids long. V shed 6 bases, J shed 9 bases, and the junction held 6 bases outside the gene matches.